This T cell receptor (beta chain) was retrieved from a study of blood T cell repertoires in COVID-19. CDR3 size: 14 residues. The ends lost 3 bases at V and 4 bases at J; junction bases unmatched: 4. In germline, CDR1 is MNHNS, CDR2 SASEGT. Seattle patient enrollment occurred during active infection, with longitudinal follow-up thereafter. Here immunoSEQ multiplex PCR was the method, and the copy in TCRdb shows in-frame clones only, minus some. The sample records about 480,000 clones, 85% to 90% being singletons. The sequence derives from a woman aged 45-65 years with COVID-19, enrolled during active disease. The sequencing input was peripheral blood. The chain couples TRBV6-1 to TRBJ2-5; TRBD2 aligns across 8 bases. The CDR3 here is CASSDGGAGETQYF. CDR3 coding DNA: TGTGCCAGCAGTGACGGGGGGGCCGGAGAGACCCAGTACTTC.